The 9 T cell receptor beta chains given below trace back to one sample, sequenced in a study of T cell repertoires in cytomegalovirus infection. TCRdb independently ran MiXCR on the reads; one entry per CDR3 protein. The sample carries hundreds of thousands of distinct CDR3 sequences, approximately 29% recorded once. Their antigens are not known. The sample here was cultured CD8+ T cells from PBMCs, taken from culture after CMV antigen stimulation. The receptor set was obtained from a human donor in good health (CMV status not recorded). Some clones in this sample may be carry-over from other donors' samples.

The rearrangement joins TRBV7-9 to TRBJ1-5; no clear D gene. Germline CDR1 is SEHNR and CDR2 is FQNEAQ (reference sequence). The CDR3 covers 13 residues. Trimming shortened V by 0 bases and J by 5 bases, and 5 bases separated the two germline ends. The CDR3 reads CASSLAVYQPQHF. DNA of the CDR3: TGTGCCAGCAGCTTAGCGGTCTATCAGCCCCAGCATTTT.

This sequence joins TRBV6-5 and TRBJ1-2, with D maybe TRBD1 (5 bases). The CDR3 loop spans 14 amino acids. V lost 2 bases to trimming and J lost 4 bases, with 11 bases between them. Germline assignment: CDR1 MNHEY and CDR2 SVGAGI. CDR3 sequence reads: CASSYGSGTYGYTF. The CDR3 DNA sequence: TGTGCCAGCAGTTACGGGTCCGGGACCTATGGCTACACCTTC.

This clonotype was observed a handful of times. The rearrangement joins TRBV7-9 to TRBJ2-5; D may match TRBD1 or TRBD2 (6 bases each). The length of the CDR3 is 12 residues. V was clipped by 7 bases and J by 6 bases, with 12 bases between them. Germline lookup yields CDR1 SEHNR and CDR2 FQNEAQ (reference sequence). Written as DNA, the CDR3 is TGTGCCAGCACTTGGGGGGCCAAGACCCAGTACTTC. Its protein product is CASTWGAKTQYF. The whole variable domain, remainder taken from reference TRBV7-9 and TRBJ2-5, is DTGVSQNPRHKITKRGQNVTFRCDPISEHNRLYWYRQTLGQGPEFLTYFQNEAQLEKSRLLSDRFSAERPKGSFSTLEIQRTEQGDSAMYLCASTWGAKTQYFGPGTRLLVL.

This clonotype was recorded a few times. This chain joins TRBV12-3 or TRBV12-4 and TRBJ2-4; D gene unclear. With 1 base removed from V and 6 bases from J, the gap between germline ends came to 10 bases. The CDR3 covers 14 residues. This CDR3 is CASSLGTATNIQYF. DNA for the CDR3: TGTGCCAGCAGTTTAGGTACTGCTACAAACATTCAGTACTTC.

This clonotype came up a few times. This chain joins TRBV12-3 or TRBV12-4 and TRBJ1-2, with TRBD1 matching 7 bases. J lost 7 bases, V lost 5 bases, and 7 bases had no gene match. The CDR3 sequence is 13 residues long. CDR3 sequence: CASSPTTGTGYTF. The CDR3 bases are TGTGCCAGCAGTCCAACGACAGGGACTGGCTACACCTTC.

The genes are TRBV28 and TRBJ2-1; D may be TRBD1 or TRBD2 (7 bases each). With 4 bases removed from V and 4 bases from J, the gap between germline ends came to 20 bases. CDR3 size: 17 residues. In germline, CDR1 is MDHEN, CDR2 SYDVKM. CDR3 protein: CASSSHQGGAIYNEQFF. In DNA form, the CDR3 reads TGTGCCAGCAGTTCCCATCAGGGGGGGGCGATTTACAATGAGCAGTTCTTC.

The rearrangement uses TRBV24-1 and TRBJ2-6; 8 positions agree with TRBD1. V lost 5 bases and J lost 0; bases outside the gene matches: 8. The CDR3 length is 18 residues. CDR1 is KGHDR and CDR2 is SFDVKD in the germline V gene. CDR3 DNA: TGTGCCACCAGTGCCCCCGGACAGGGCGTCTCTGGGGCCAACGTCCTGACTTTC. Translated: CATSAPGQGVSGANVLTF.

CDR3 DNA sequence: TGTGCCATCAACCGGGGAAACTCCTACGAGCAGTACTTC. Translating gives CAINRGNSYEQYF. J is TRBJ2-7 and V is TRBV10-3; the D gene is possibly TRBD2 (5 bases). Germline V CDR1 and CDR2: ENHRY, SYGVKD. The CDR3 loop spans 13 amino acids. Trimming pared 7 bases from V and 0 bases from J, leaving 10 bases between.

This clonotype was seen at least ten times. The CDR3 loop is CASSLGGIPLEQFF. In nucleotides, the CDR3 is TGTGCCAGCAGTTTAGGGGGAATCCCCCTTGAGCAGTTCTTC. The rearrangement links TRBV12-3 or TRBV12-4 to TRBJ2-1, with D unclear. The CDR3 is 14 residues long. Trimming left V 1 base short and J 9 bases short, with 13 bases between.